Shown below are 12 T cell receptor beta chains from a single sample sequenced in a study of OX40 agonist ivuxolimab in advanced cancers. The repertoire was sequenced with immunoSEQ multiplex PCR; TCRdb's copy has only in-frame clones and lacks some. Among roughly 86,000 clones, roughly 92% were seen once, and the ten largest hold about 1.1%. Source: CD4+ or CD8+ T cells sorted from blood, taken in a trial of the OX40 agonist ivuxolimab. Every receptor here comes from an adult with an advanced solid tumor such as melanoma, head and neck, liver or kidney cancer.

The chain uses TRBV7-9 and TRBJ2-7; tentatively, D is TRBD1 (6 bases). CDR1 and CDR2 (germline): SEHNR, FQNEAQ (reference sequence). This CDR3 has 16 amino acids. V gave up 5 bases and J gave up 2 bases, with 19 bases separating them. CDR3 sequence: CASSRYVGGQPYEQYF. The CDR3 coding sequence is TGTGCCAGCAGCCGCTACGTTGGCGGACAGCCCTACGAGCAGTACTTC.

This sequence joins TRBV28 and TRBJ2-7; 9 nucleotides agree with TRBD1. The CDR3 loop spans 15 amino acids. Germline trimming cut 4 bases from V and 5 bases from J; bases unmatched to any gene: 9. Germline-derived CDR1 and CDR2 are MDHEN and SYDVKM. This CDR3 reads CASSSAMDRGHEQYF. DNA for the CDR3: TGTGCCAGCAGTTCTGCCATGGACAGGGGCCACGAGCAGTACTTC.

The chain joins TRBV6-1 to TRBJ2-7; D call uncertain. V shed 7 bases and J shed 2 bases, with 12 bases lying between them. Germline CDR1 and CDR2: MNHNS and SASEGT. The CDR3 totals 13 residues. The CDR3 sequence is CASIGQAPYEQYF. The CDR3 DNA sequence: TGTGCCAGCATTGGGCAGGCCCCCTACGAGCAGTACTTC.

V usage is TRBV21-1 and J usage is TRBJ2-1. TRBV21-1 is noted as a pseudogene. This CDR3 spans 15 amino acids. This chain's CDR3 is CASSKAYQTGGPPFF. The CDR3 region has the DNA TGTGCCAGCAGCAAAGCCTACCAAACCGGGGGCCCCCCGTTCTTC.

CDR3 nucleotide sequence: TGCGCCAGCAGCTTGGTTGCGGGAAGGGCAGATACGCAGTATTTT. It specifies CASSLVAGRADTQYF. The V gene is TRBV5-1, the J gene TRBJ2-3; a possible D gene is TRBD2 (6 bases). CDR1 and CDR2 (germline): SGHRS, YFSETQ. Trimming took off 0 bases at V and 4 bases at J, with 12 bases between the two ends. This CDR3 contains 15 residues.

The chain has TRBV5-1 and TRBJ1-3; a weak D match, TRBD1 (5 bases). V dropped 4 bases and J dropped 3 bases, with 14 bases sitting between them. Germline V gene lookup returns CDR1 SGHRS and CDR2 YFSETQ. The CDR3 loop spans 15 amino acids. In nucleotides, the CDR3 is TGCGCCAGCAGCCCCGACAGCCCTTATGGAAACACCATATATTTT. Translating gives CASSPDSPYGNTIYF.

This chain connects TRBV14 to TRBJ2-3; 8 bases map to TRBD2. The CDR3 length is 17 residues. The trim removed 0 bases at V and 5 bases at J, leaving 10 bases unmatched. Germline CDR1 and CDR2: SGHDN and FVKESK. CDR3 bases: TGTGCCAGCAGCCAAGATGGGACTAGGAAAACACTAGATACGCAGTATTTT. It encodes CASSQDGTRKTLDTQYF.

This clone has only one observation. The chain joins TRBV28 to TRBJ1-2; D remains unclear. Trimming shortened V by 6 bases and J by 7 bases, and 15 bases separated the two germline ends. Germline lookup yields CDR1 MDHEN and CDR2 SYDVKM. The CDR3 is 13 residues long. Here the CDR3 DNA reads TGTGCCAGCAGCGAAGTGCAGGAGGTTGGCTACACCTTC. As protein: CASSEVQEVGYTF.

The V and J genes are TRBV28 and TRBJ1-6, with a possible D match to TRBD1 (5 bases). The V gene lost 3 bases and the J gene lost 0 bases, with 6 bases spanning the gap. This CDR3 is built from 15 residues. Germline V gene lookup returns CDR1 MDHEN and CDR2 SYDVKM. CDR3 sequence (DNA): TGTGCCAGCAGTTTCAGGGCCTCCTATAATTCACCCCTCCACTTT. This sequence encodes CASSFRASYNSPLHF. The whole variable domain, remainder taken from reference TRBV28 and TRBJ1-6, is DVKVTQSSRYLVKRTGEKVFLECVQDMDHENMFWYRQDPGLGLRLIYFSYDVKMKEKGDIPEGYSVSREKKERFSLILESASTNQTSMYLCASSFRASYNSPLHFGNGTRLTVT.

The chain couples TRBV2 to TRBJ1-5; 7 bases are a match to TRBD1. The junction had 3 bases not matched to a gene; V was cut back by 4 bases and J by 6 bases. CDR1 SNHLY and CDR2 FYNNEI come from the germline V gene. The CDR3 loop spans 13 amino acids. The CDR3 DNA follows: TGTGCCAGCAGTGGAACAGGGGTTCAGCCCCAGCATTTT. Its translation: CASSGTGVQPQHF.

The rearrangement uses TRBV28 and TRBJ1-4; D is unclear. The CDR3 is 16 amino acids. With 3 bases removed from V and 5 bases from J, the gap between germline ends came to 16 bases. Per germline, CDR1 MDHEN and CDR2 SYDVKM. CDR3 nucleotides: TGTGCCAGCAGTTTGGCCCTCGCCGGGGTAAATGAAAAACTGTTTTTT. Its protein product is CASSLALAGVNEKLFF. Complete variable domain (other parts from reference TRBV28 and TRBJ1-4): DVKVTQSSRYLVKRTGEKVFLECVQDMDHENMFWYRQDPGLGLRLIYFSYDVKMKEKGDIPEGYSVSREKKERFSLILESASTNQTSMYLCASSLALAGVNEKLFFGSGTQLSVL.

The CDR3 spells CASSPDSSYNEQFF. The CDR3 DNA follows: TGTGCCAGTAGTCCTGATAGCTCCTACAATGAGCAGTTCTTC. This chain connects TRBV19 to TRBJ2-1; D remains ambiguous. The germline gives CDR1 LNHDA, CDR2 SQIVND (reference sequence). The V end lost 5 bases, the J end lost 0 bases, and 8 bases lay between the germline ends. The length of the CDR3 is 14 residues.